These 10 T cell receptor beta chains share one sample of origin, sequenced in a study of T cells after yellow fever vaccination. MiXCR, run by TCRdb on the 5' RACE reads, gives a single entry per CDR3 protein. The sample has fewer than 450,000 distinct CDR3 sequences, approximately 8% seen once. The material sequenced was PBMCs, taken around 45 days after the first yellow fever vaccination. These receptors originate from a man aged 18 to 29 who received the YFV17D yellow fever vaccine.

This clonotype was seen many times. This chain links TRBV5-1 with TRBJ1-5; D gene ambiguous. Germline CDR1 and CDR2: SGHRS and YFSETQ. V was clipped by 0 bases and J by 2 bases, with 3 bases between them. CDR3 size: 13 residues. CDR3 sequence reads: CASSLVGNQPQHF. In nucleotides, the CDR3 is TGCGCCAGCAGCTTGGTTGGCAATCAGCCCCAGCATTTT.

The V gene is TRBV5-1, the J gene TRBJ2-3; 8 nucleotides agree with TRBD2. This CDR3 contains 13 residues. The germline V gene has CDR1 SGHRS and CDR2 YFSETQ. V was clipped by 7 bases and J by 2 bases; unmatched bases: 3. CDR3 residues: CASGGGNTDTQYF. CDR3 nucleotide sequence: TGCGCCAGCGGCGGGGGGAACACAGATACGCAGTATTTT.

V usage is TRBV27 and J usage is TRBJ1-2; D remains ambiguous. This CDR3 comprises 15 residues. Germline loops: CDR1 MNHEY, CDR2 SMNVEV (reference sequence). The V end was cut by 2 bases, the J end by 2 bases, with 12 bases between. Here the CDR3 reads CASSLSAVKNYGYTF. The CDR3 coding sequence is TGTGCCAGCAGTTTAAGTGCAGTAAAGAACTATGGCTACACCTTC.

This clonotype has just a few counts. The chain combines TRBV9 with TRBJ2-3; D is possibly TRBD1 or TRBD2 (5 bases each). CDR3 length equals 17 residues. V gave up 2 bases and J gave up 2 bases, with 18 bases separating them. CDR1 and CDR2 from the germline V gene are SGDLS and YYNGEE. The CDR3 bases are TGTGCCAGCAGCGTGAGTTTCAACGGGGCGAACACAGATACGCAGTATTTT. It encodes CASSVSFNGANTDTQYF.

The chain recombines TRBV7-2 with TRBJ2-7; D uncertain. V was pared by 1 base and J by 0 bases, with 7 bases between. The germline CDR1 and CDR2 sequences are SGHTA and FQGNSA. CDR3 length equals 14 residues. This chain's CDR3 is CASSLVGSSYEQYF. CDR3 in DNA: TGTGCCAGCAGCTTAGTCGGCAGCTCCTACGAGCAGTACTTC.

This clonotype turned up a few times. The chain couples TRBV19 to TRBJ2-1, with unresolved D. This CDR3 has 15 amino acids. V lost 7 bases to trimming and J lost 0 bases, with 13 bases between them. The germline V gene has CDR1 LNHDA and CDR2 SQIVND (reference sequence). CDR3 sequence reads: CASTRYSSSYNEQFF. DNA of the CDR3: TGTGCCAGTACCCGCTATAGCAGCTCCTACAATGAGCAGTTCTTC.

The chain recombines TRBV7-2 with TRBJ1-2; D might be TRBD1 (5 bases). The V end was cut by 3 bases, the J end by 5 bases, with 10 bases between. The CDR3 extends over 13 amino acids. Germline assignment: CDR1 SGHTA and CDR2 FQGNSA. CDR3 residues: CASSFLGRYGYTF. DNA of the CDR3: TGTGCCAGCAGCTTCCTGGGACGATATGGCTACACCTTC.

This clonotype was found many times. CDR3 sequence (DNA): TGTGCCAGTAGTAAGGGGGGGGCGTTCTACGAGCAGTACTTC. This gives the protein CASSKGGAFYEQYF. This rearrangement joins TRBV19 to TRBJ2-7, with a weak D call TRBD2 (7 bases). Trimming pared 4 bases from V and 3 bases from J, leaving 13 bases between. CDR1 LNHDA and CDR2 SQIVND come from the germline V gene (reference sequence). The CDR3 runs 14 residues.

This clonotype was recorded a few times. The chain carries TRBV20-1 and TRBJ2-3, with 7 bases aligning to TRBD1. The CDR3 spans 15 residues. J lost 0 bases, V lost 5 bases, and 8 bases had no gene match. Germline V CDR1 and CDR2: DFQATT, SNEGSKA (reference sequence). CDR3 bases: TGCAGTGCTCTCTCCGGGACAGTTAGCACAGATACGCAGTATTTT. This encodes CSALSGTVSTDTQYF.

The chain joins TRBV7-9 to TRBJ2-7; 8 bases are a match to TRBD1. The length of the CDR3 is 16 residues. From germline, CDR1 is SEHNR and CDR2 FQNEAQ (reference sequence). Trimming removed 2 bases from V and 0 bases from J; junction bases left unmatched: 6. The CDR3 spells CASSLRWGTGSYEQYF. The CDR3 DNA reads as TGTGCCAGCAGCTTACGGTGGGGGACAGGCTCCTACGAGCAGTACTTC.